A selection of T cell receptor beta chains follows, all from one sample in a study of T cell responses to AZD1222 COVID-19 vaccine. The assay was immunoSEQ multiplex PCR, and TCRdb's table has in-frame clones only and misses some. This sample yields about 160,000 clones, of which about 91% are seen a single time; approximately 1.1% belongs to the top ten. The specimen comprised peripheral blood, sampled 28 days after the second AZD1222 dose. The receptors were gathered from an adult who received the AZD1222 COVID-19 vaccine. Both conserved end residues are part of each CDR3. Each record gives: D gene, clone size, V gene, CDR3 length, J gene, CDR3 DNA, CDR3 protein. D genes are given only for firm matches. Not every row has a clone size; where given, it reads once, few, many or a size class.

TRBD1	.	TRBV3-1/TRBV3-2	17	TRBJ1-2	TGTGCCAGCAGCCAAGGGTTCGGAGACAGGGCAGGGGGTGGCTACACCTTC	CASSQGFGDRAGGGYTF
TRBD1	.	TRBV5-1	15	TRBJ1-2	TGCGCCAGCAGGGACCCCGGGACAGGGGTATATGGCTACACCTTC	CASRDPGTGVYGYTF
TRBD1	.	TRBV7-9	13	TRBJ2-3	TGTGCCAGCAGCCTACCCAGGGGGGATACGCAGTATTTT	CASSLPRGDTQYF
.	once	TRBV18	13	TRBJ2-5	TGTGCCAGCTCAAAGGCAGGGAAAGAGACCCAGTACTTC	CASSKAGKETQYF
TRBD1	.	TRBV10-3	14	TRBJ1-2	TGTGCCATCCGGACAGGGGGCGATCGGGATGGCTACACCTTC	CAIRTGGDRDGYTF
.	.	TRBV3-1/TRBV3-2	16	TRBJ1-1	TGTGCCAGCAGCCAAGATCAGGGGCAAGGTGGCACTGAAGCTTTCTTT	CASSQDQGQGGTEAFF
.	.	TRBV30	14	TRBJ1-4	TGTGCCTCCCAGGGGCGCCTACTGTCTGGAAAACTGTTTTTT	CASQGRLLSGKLFF
.	.	TRBV29-1	12	TRBJ2-7	TGCAGCGTTCTCGGCAAGGCCTACGAGCAGTACTTC	CSVLGKAYEQYF
.	.	TRBV15	14	TRBJ2-2	TGTGCCACCAGTTTGGGCAGGGAGGCCGGGGAGCTGTTTTTT	CATSLGREAGELFF
.	.	TRBV21-1	12	TRBJ2-3	TGTGCCAGGACAGGGGGGACAGATACGCAGTATTTT	CARTGGTDTQYF
.	.	TRBV4-1	14	TRBJ1-5	TGCGCCAGCAGCCAAGGGGTGAGCAATCAGCCCCAGCATTTT	CASSQGVSNQPQHF
TRBD1	few	TRBV15	17	TRBJ1-5	TGTGCCACCAGCAGACTGGGACAGCTAAACAGCAATCAGCCCCAGCATTTT	CATSRLGQLNSNQPQHF
.	.	TRBV23-1	17	TRBJ1-3	TGCGCCAGCACTCTTAATCCTCAATCGAATCCTGGAAACACCATATATTTT	CASTLNPQSNPGNTIYF
.	few	TRBV28	14	TRBJ1-4	TGTGCCAGCAGTCCTCGGTTCCGTAATGAAAAACTGTTTTTT	CASSPRFRNEKLFF
TRBD1	.	TRBV18	17	TRBJ2-7	TGTGCCAGCTCACCGCTTCCGACAGGGTTCAGGTTCTACGAGCAGTACTTC	CASSPLPTGFRFYEQYF
.	once	TRBV3-1/TRBV3-2	15	TRBJ1-3	TGTGCCAGCAGCCAAGGGACCGTGGGAGGAAACACCATATATTTT	CASSQGTVGGNTIYF
.	.	TRBV5-6	15	TRBJ1-2	TGTGCCAGCAGCACCATCCCCAGACAGGTGGATGGCTACACCTTC	CASSTIPRQVDGYTF
.	.	TRBV6-5	12	TRBJ2-5	TGTGCCAGCAGTTACACGACAGAGACCCAGTACTTC	CASSYTTETQYF
.	.	TRBV7-2	18	TRBJ1-3	TGTGCCAGCAGCTTAGAGAGGAGACAGCGCCCTGGGGGAAACACCATATATTTT	CASSLERRQRPGGNTIYF
TRBD2	.	TRBV6-4	15	TRBJ2-3	TGTGCCAGCAGTGAGACTAGCGGGGGGGCAGATACGCAGTATTTT	CASSETSGGADTQYF
.	.	TRBV3-1/TRBV3-2	15	TRBJ1-2	TGTGCCAGCAGCCAAGGAGGGGACCATGTGTGGGGCTACACCTTC	CASSQGGDHVWGYTF
.	.	TRBV27	13	TRBJ2-1	TGTGCCAGCAGTTTGGGAGGTGGGAATGAGCAGTTCTTC	CASSLGGGNEQFF
.	.	TRBV29-1	12	TRBJ1-1	TGCAGCGTTGAAGGGGGGAGCGCTGAAGCTTTCTTT	CSVEGGSAEAFF
TRBD1	.	TRBV7-9	15	TRBJ2-7	TGTGCCAGCAGCTTAGGGGACAGAGGCTCCTACGAGCAGTACTTC	CASSLGDRGSYEQYF
.	.	TRBV6-1	14	TRBJ2-7	TGTGCCAGCAGTGAAGGAGAAAGCTCCTACGAGCAGTACTTC	CASSEGESSYEQYF
.	once	TRBV6-5	15	TRBJ2-2	TGTGCCAGCAGTATACAGGGAGGAGGGACCGGGGAGCTGTTTTTT	CASSIQGGGTGELFF
.	few	TRBV12-5	16	TRBJ1-4	TGTGCTAGTGGTTTGGCCCGGGGTTGGGCTAATGAAAAACTGTTTTTT	CASGLARGWANEKLFF
.	.	TRBV6-5	15	TRBJ1-5	TGTGCCAGCAGTTACTCTCCGGGGGTCCATCAGCCCCAGCATTTT	CASSYSPGVHQPQHF
.	.	TRBV29-1	11	TRBJ2-5	TGCAGCCGCAAGTTCGGAGAGACCCAGTACTTC	CSRKFGETQYF
TRBD1	once	TRBV9	15	TRBJ2-5	TGTGCCAGCAGCGTCGGACAGGGAAAGAAAGAGACCCAGTACTTC	CASSVGQGKKETQYF
TRBD2	.	TRBV4-1	17	TRBJ2-3	TGCGCCAGCAGCCAAGTCGGGACTAGCGGGAACACAGATACGCAGTATTTT	CASSQVGTSGNTDTQYF
TRBD1	once	TRBV7-2	14	TRBJ1-2	TGTGCCAGCAGCTTAGGTGACAGGGCCTATGGCTACACCTTC	CASSLGDRAYGYTF
.	.	TRBV7-9	13	TRBJ1-2	TGTGCCAGCAGCTTAACAGGGTTGAATGGCTACACCTTC	CASSLTGLNGYTF
.	.	TRBV19	14	TRBJ1-1	TGTGCCAGTAGTATTCGGCAGGGTACTTCTTCGGCTTTCTTT	CASSIRQGTSSAFF
.	.	TRBV18	13	TRBJ1-1	TGTGCCAGCTCACCATCGGGGAGCACTGAAGCTTTCTTT	CASSPSGSTEAFF
.	.	TRBV27	14	TRBJ1-5	TGTGCCAGCGGTGGCAGGGGAAAAAATCAGCCCCAGCATTTT	CASGGRGKNQPQHF
.	.	TRBV3-1/TRBV3-2	15	TRBJ2-6	TGTGCCAGCAGCCAAGATCGGTCTGGGGCCAACGTCCTGACTTTC	CASSQDRSGANVLTF
TRBD2	.	TRBV29-1	12	TRBJ2-7	TGCAGCGTTGATGCGGGAGGCTACGAGCAGTACTTC	CSVDAGGYEQYF
.	few	TRBV7-9	13	TRBJ1-1	TGTGCCAGCAGCTTAGGCAGCCCTTCGGAAGCTTTCTTT	CASSLGSPSEAFF
.	.	TRBV6-5	16	TRBJ2-1	TGTGCCAGCAGTTACTCGTCTGGCGGGTCTTACAATGAGCAGTTCTTC	CASSYSSGGSYNEQFF